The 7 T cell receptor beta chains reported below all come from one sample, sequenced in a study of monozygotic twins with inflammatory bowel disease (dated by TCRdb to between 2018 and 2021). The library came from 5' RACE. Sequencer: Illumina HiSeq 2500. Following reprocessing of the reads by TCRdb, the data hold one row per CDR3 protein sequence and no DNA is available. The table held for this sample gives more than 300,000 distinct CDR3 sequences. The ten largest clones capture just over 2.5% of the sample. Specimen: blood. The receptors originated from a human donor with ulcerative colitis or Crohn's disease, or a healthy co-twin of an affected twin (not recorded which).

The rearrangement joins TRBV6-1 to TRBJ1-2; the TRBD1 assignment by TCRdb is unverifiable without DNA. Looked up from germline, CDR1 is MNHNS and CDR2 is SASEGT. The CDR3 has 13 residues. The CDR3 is CASTFDRDYGYTF.

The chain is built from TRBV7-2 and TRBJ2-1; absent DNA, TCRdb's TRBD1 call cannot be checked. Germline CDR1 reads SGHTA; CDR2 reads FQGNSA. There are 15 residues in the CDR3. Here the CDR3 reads CASSPDRGRGNEQFF.

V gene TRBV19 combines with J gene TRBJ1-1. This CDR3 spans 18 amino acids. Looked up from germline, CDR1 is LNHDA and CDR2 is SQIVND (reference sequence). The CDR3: CASSMIRDNRAVNTEAFF.

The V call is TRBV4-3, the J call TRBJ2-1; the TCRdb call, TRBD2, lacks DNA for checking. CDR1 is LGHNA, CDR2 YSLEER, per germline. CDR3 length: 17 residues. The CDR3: CASSQEGLAGGGNEQFF.

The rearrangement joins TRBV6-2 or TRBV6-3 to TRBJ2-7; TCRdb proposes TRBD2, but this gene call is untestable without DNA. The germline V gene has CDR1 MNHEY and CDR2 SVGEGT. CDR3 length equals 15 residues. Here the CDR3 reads CASRLSGGVSYEQYF.

The CDR3 sequence is CASSLGGTVAQPQHF. The chain combines TRBV28 with TRBJ1-5; the D call from TCRdb, TRBD1, cannot be confirmed without DNA. This CDR3 has 15 residues. The germline gives CDR1 MDHEN, CDR2 SYDVKM.

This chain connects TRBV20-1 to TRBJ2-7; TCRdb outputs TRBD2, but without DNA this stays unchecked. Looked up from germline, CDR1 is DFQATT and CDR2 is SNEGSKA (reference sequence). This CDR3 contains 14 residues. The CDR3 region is CSASKRQSSYEQYF.